A selection of T cell receptor beta chains follows, all from one sample in a study of shared clonotypes between healthy human individuals. Sequenced by immunoSEQ multiplex PCR; TCRdb stores in-frame clones only, minus some. The data hold 2 million to 2.5 million clones, with approximately 94% observed a single time. Sequenced input: naive CD8+ T cells from PBMCs. The origin of the receptors is a man younger than 35 in good health. Some clones in this sample may be carry-over from other donors' samples. CDR3s include the opening cysteine and the closing phenylalanine or tryptophan. D genes are given only for firm matches. Part of the rows lack a size; the others show once, few, many or a class for expanded clones.

D	V	J	size	CDR3	DNA
NA	TRBV10-2	TRBJ2-3	NA	CASGDSFSTDTQYF	TGCGCCAGCGGGGACTCATTCAGCACAGATACGCAGTATTTT
TRBD2	TRBV27	TRBJ2-3	NA	CASSPPGLRTDTQYF	TGTGCCAGCAGTCCACCGGGACTACGCACAGATACGCAGTATTTT
NA	TRBV30	TRBJ1-1	NA	CAWRGRMNTEAFF	TGTGCCTGGAGGGGACGGATGAACACTGAAGCTTTCTTT
TRBD1	TRBV5-1	TRBJ2-2	NA	CASSPGTGGGELFF	TGCGCCAGCAGCCCAGGGACAGGAGGCGGGGAGCTGTTTTTT
NA	TRBV4-1	TRBJ1-2	NA	CASSQGESIQNYGYTF	TGCGCCAGCAGCCAAGGGGAAAGTATACAGAACTATGGCTACACCTTC
NA	TRBV7-9	TRBJ1-2	once	CASSLTRTRNYGYTF	TGTGCCAGCAGCTTAACGAGGACAAGGAACTATGGCTACACCTTC
NA	TRBV2	TRBJ2-3	NA	CASSEVMRLFTDTQYF	TGTGCCAGCAGTGAAGTTATGCGGCTGTTCACAGATACGCAGTATTTT
NA	TRBV2	TRBJ2-1	NA	CASRDLVYVYEQFF	TGTGCCAGCAGAGACTTGGTGTATGTGTATGAGCAGTTCTTC
NA	TRBV30	TRBJ2-7	NA	CAWRSLGRVEQYF	TGTGCCTGGAGATCCCTAGGCCGTGTGGAGCAGTACTTC
TRBD2	TRBV7-9	TRBJ2-5	once	CASSLDLTSGRPPEETQYF	TGTGCCAGCAGCTTAGACCTAACTAGCGGGAGACCGCCGGAGGAGACCCAGTACTTC
TRBD1	TRBV7-8	TRBJ1-2	NA	CASSPAGTAPNGYTF	TGTGCCAGCAGCCCTGCCGGGACAGCCCCCAACGGCTACACCTTC
NA	TRBV7-8	TRBJ2-7	NA	CASSSTGTPTYEQYF	TGTGCCAGCAGCTCAACCGGGACACCTACCTACGAGCAGTACTTC
NA	TRBV12-5	TRBJ2-5	NA	CASGKDGFQETQYF	TGTGCTAGTGGCAAAGACGGTTTCCAAGAGACCCAGTACTTC
NA	TRBV6-5	TRBJ2-2	NA	CASSYSTVGAGELFF	TGTGCCAGCAGTTACTCGACGGTTGGGGCCGGGGAGCTGTTTTTT
NA	TRBV9	TRBJ1-3	NA	CASSAGRVTGNTIYF	TGTGCCAGCAGCGCCGGCAGGGTTACTGGAAACACCATATATTTT
TRBD1	TRBV4-3	TRBJ1-1	NA	CASSQGQPGTEAFF	TGCGCCAGCAGCCAGGGACAGCCGGGAACTGAAGCTTTCTTT
TRBD1	TRBV9	TRBJ2-1	once	CASSVGQGHYNEQFF	TGTGCCAGCAGCGTCGGACAGGGCCACTACAATGAGCAGTTCTTC
TRBD2	TRBV2	TRBJ2-3	NA	CASTPIGLAGGTDTQYF	TGTGCCAGCACCCCAATCGGACTAGCGGGCGGTACAGATACGCAGTATTTT
TRBD2	TRBV10-3	TRBJ2-7	NA	CAISELSSERGIFYEQYF	TGTGCCATCAGTGAATTAAGTAGCGAGCGGGGGATATTCTACGAGCAGTACTTC
NA	TRBV10-3	TRBJ2-7	once	CAISESREQYF	TGTGCCATCAGTGAGTCCCGGGAGCAGTACTTC
NA	TRBV4-1	TRBJ2-1	NA	CASSQDRTQASYEQFF	TGCGCCAGCAGCCAAGATAGAACCCAAGCAAGCTATGAGCAGTTCTTC
NA	TRBV13	TRBJ2-7	NA	CASSSPGEGLFEQYF	TGTGCCAGCAGCTCCCCCGGTGAGGGCCTATTCGAGCAGTACTTC
NA	TRBV5-1	TRBJ1-4	once	CASRPDGTTNEKLFF	TGCGCCAGCAGACCCGACGGAACAACTAATGAAAAACTGTTTTTT
TRBD1	TRBV7-2	TRBJ1-4	NA	CASSLTGSEKLFF	TGTGCCAGCAGCTTGACAGGGAGCGAAAAACTGTTTTTT
NA	TRBV5-6	TRBJ2-2	NA	CASRADRGELAGSAGELFF	TGTGCCAGCAGGGCGGACAGGGGGGAACTAGCGGGATCGGCCGGGGAGCTGTTTTTT
NA	TRBV5-5	TRBJ1-2	NA	CASSLWATGYSDGYTF	TGTGCCAGCAGCTTGTGGGCGACAGGCTATTCTGACGGCTACACCTTC
TRBD2	TRBV29-1	TRBJ2-2	NA	CSVEGTSGGIGTGELFF	TGCAGCGTTGAAGGGACTAGCGGGGGGATAGGCACCGGGGAGCTGTTTTTT
TRBD1	TRBV19	TRBJ1-1	NA	CASSPQGANPEAFF	TGTGCCAGTAGTCCGCAGGGGGCAAACCCTGAAGCTTTCTTT
NA	TRBV6-1	TRBJ2-1	NA	CASRPAPEVEQFF	TGTGCCAGCAGACCGGCTCCCGAGGTTGAGCAGTTCTTC
NA	TRBV4-1	TRBJ2-5	NA	CASSQGGTLGTQETQYF	TGCGCCAGCAGCCAAGGAGGGACATTGGGAACCCAAGAGACCCAGTACTTC
TRBD2	TRBV12-5	TRBJ2-5	NA	CASGFGTSGRGETQYF	TGTGCTAGTGGTTTTGGGACTAGCGGGAGGGGGGAGACCCAGTACTTC
TRBD2	TRBV5-8	TRBJ2-1	once	CASSLGGNEQFF	TGTGCCAGCAGCCTGGGGGGGAATGAGCAGTTCTTC
TRBD1	TRBV27	TRBJ2-7	NA	CASRPQGAIHEQYF	TGTGCCAGCCGACCTCAGGGGGCTATCCACGAGCAGTACTTC
NA	TRBV27	TRBJ2-7	NA	CASSYSGASYEQYF	TGTGCCAGCAGCTACTCCGGGGCCAGCTACGAGCAGTACTTC
NA	TRBV7-9	TRBJ1-5	NA	CASSLRTENQPQHF	TGTGCCAGCAGCTTACGGACAGAAAATCAGCCCCAGCATTTT
NA	TRBV7-6	TRBJ2-1	NA	CASRPIATSYNEQFF	TGTGCCAGCAGACCTATAGCGACCTCCTACAATGAGCAGTTCTTC
TRBD1	TRBV6-1	TRBJ1-5	NA	CASSEARTGRSNQPQHF	TGTGCCAGCAGTGAAGCTCGGACAGGGAGGAGCAATCAGCCCCAGCATTTT
NA	TRBV7-2	TRBJ2-5	once	CASSPWTEQYLETQYF	TGTGCCAGCAGCCCTTGGACAGAACAGTATCTAGAGACCCAGTACTTC
NA	TRBV9	TRBJ1-2	NA	CASSVDPASNYGYTF	TGTGCCAGCAGCGTAGATCCAGCCTCTAACTATGGCTACACCTTC
TRBD1	TRBV27	TRBJ1-5	NA	CASSLGTGSNQPQHF	TGTGCCAGCAGTCTTGGGACAGGCAGCAATCAGCCCCAGCATTTT
NA	TRBV27	TRBJ2-1	NA	CASTFGTSYNEQFF	TGTGCCAGCACCTTCGGGACTTCGTACAATGAGCAGTTCTTC
TRBD1	TRBV2	TRBJ2-7	NA	CASHRDRRGEQYF	TGTGCCAGCCACCGGGACAGGCGAGGGGAGCAGTACTTC
TRBD1	TRBV6-1	TRBJ1-1	NA	CASSVRTGEAFF	TGTGCCAGCAGTGTCCGGACAGGCGAAGCTTTCTTT
TRBD2	TRBV11-2	TRBJ2-7	NA	CASSFLAGIYEQYF	TGTGCCAGCAGCTTCTTAGCGGGGATCTACGAGCAGTACTTC
NA	TRBV2	TRBJ1-5	NA	CASGYSYSNQPQHF	TGTGCCAGCGGATATAGTTATAGCAATCAGCCCCAGCATTTT
NA	TRBV19	TRBJ2-7	NA	CASSIIEGQKPSEQYF	TGTGCCAGTAGTATCATTGAGGGACAAAAACCTTCCGAGCAGTACTTC
NA	TRBV6-5	TRBJ2-3	NA	CASKDFTDTQYF	TGTGCCAGCAAGGACTTCACAGATACGCAGTATTTT
NA	TRBV10-3	TRBJ1-1	NA	CAISVGGTRTEAFF	TGTGCCATCAGTGTGGGCGGGACGCGGACTGAAGCTTTCTTT
TRBD1	TRBV6-1	TRBJ2-7	NA	CASSQPTGLNF	TGTGCCAGCAGCCAACCGACAGGGCTGAACTTC
NA	TRBV27	TRBJ2-1	NA	CASSDRGAYNEQFF	TGTGCCAGCTCCGACAGAGGGGCCTACAATGAGCAGTTCTTC
TRBD2	TRBV11-2	TRBJ2-1	NA	CASTTTSGEYNEQFF	TGTGCCAGCACCACAACTAGCGGAGAATACAATGAGCAGTTCTTC
NA	TRBV4-1	TRBJ1-2	NA	CASSQVGISGGYTF	TGCGCCAGCAGCCAAGTGGGGATAAGTGGTGGCTACACCTTC
TRBD2	TRBV14	TRBJ2-1	NA	CASSQGTSPIEQFF	TGTGCCAGCAGCCAAGGGACTAGTCCCATTGAGCAGTTCTTC
NA	TRBV18	TRBJ2-7	NA	CASSPEGPRVPYEQYF	TGTGCCAGCTCACCAGAGGGACCCAGGGTACCCTACGAGCAGTACTTC
NA	TRBV7-9	TRBJ2-1	NA	CASSFQTNYNEQFF	TGTGCCAGCAGCTTCCAGACTAACTACAATGAGCAGTTCTTC
NA	TRBV7-9	TRBJ1-1	NA	CASSISRGADTEAFF	TGTGCCAGCAGCATTAGTCGGGGGGCGGACACTGAAGCTTTCTTT
NA	TRBV29-1	TRBJ2-2	once	CSVAPGPGELFF	TGCAGCGTTGCGCCCGGGCCCGGGGAGCTGTTTTTT
NA	TRBV27	TRBJ1-3	NA	CASGTSGNTIYF	TGTGCCAGCGGGACATCCGGAAACACCATATATTTT
NA	TRBV27	TRBJ2-2	NA	CASTLGPYPTGELFF	TGTGCCAGCACCCTGGGGCCATACCCCACCGGGGAGCTGTTTTTT
NA	TRBV28	TRBJ2-7	NA	CASSPMTETYEQYF	TGTGCCAGCAGTCCCATGACAGAGACCTACGAGCAGTACTTC